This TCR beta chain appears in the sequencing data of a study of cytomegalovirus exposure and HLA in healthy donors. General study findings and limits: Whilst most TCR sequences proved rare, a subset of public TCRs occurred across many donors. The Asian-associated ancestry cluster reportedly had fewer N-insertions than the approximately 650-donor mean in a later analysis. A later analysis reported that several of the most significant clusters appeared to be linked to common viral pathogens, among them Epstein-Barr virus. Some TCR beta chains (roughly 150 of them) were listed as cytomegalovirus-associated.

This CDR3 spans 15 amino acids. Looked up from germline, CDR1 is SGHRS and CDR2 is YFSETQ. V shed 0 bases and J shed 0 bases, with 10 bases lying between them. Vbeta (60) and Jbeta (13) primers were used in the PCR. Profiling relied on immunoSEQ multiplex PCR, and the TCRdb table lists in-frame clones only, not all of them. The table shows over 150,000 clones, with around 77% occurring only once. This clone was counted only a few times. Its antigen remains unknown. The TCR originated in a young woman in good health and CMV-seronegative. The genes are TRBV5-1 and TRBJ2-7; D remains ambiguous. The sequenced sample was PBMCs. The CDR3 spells CASSLALSGSYEQYF. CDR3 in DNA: TGCGCCAGCAGCTTGGCCCTATCCGGCTCCTACGAGCAGTACTTC.